This T cell receptor (beta chain) emerged from a study of blood T cell repertoires in COVID-19. About the study: Material from acute and convalescent COVID-19 was sourced from the United States, Italy and Spain. The analysed material was cDNA or gDNA that came from T cells, B-cell-depleted T cells, or PBMCs.

In the original processing: Amplification of reference gene primers provided the estimated nucleated cell counts. The method was immunoSEQ multiplex PCR; TCRdb's version includes in-frame clones alone and lacks a portion of them. D and trimming were read from the DNA, whereas the V and J calls and clone size are those reported in that table. The sample consists of about 150,000 clones, more than 65% of them appearing once. This CDR3 spans 14 amino acids. CDR1 is SGHRS, CDR2 YFSETQ, per germline. Deletions cut 4 bases from V and 13 bases from J, with 20 bases between. This TCR derives from a woman older than 75 with active or convalescent COVID-19. Sequenced sample: peripheral blood. The rearrangement links TRBV5-1 to TRBJ1-4, with no clear D. In DNA form, the CDR3 reads TGCGCCAGCAGCCGCACAGTGGCAGAGCCTACACTGTTTTTT. Its protein is CASSRTVAEPTLFF. The variable domain in full, with the rest retrieved from reference TRBV5-1 and TRBJ1-4, is KAGVTQTPRYLIKTRGQQVTLSCSPISGHRSVSWYQQTPGQGLQFLFEYFSETQRNKGNFPGRFSGRQFSNSRSEMNVSTLELGDSALYLCASSRTVAEPTLFFGSGTQLSVL.